This entry features one T cell receptor (beta chain) sequence. The table lists this clonotype with many counts. Its antigen is not yet known. The input lacks base qualities; no much larger clone sits a single base away. Set within a cohort of healthcare workers in London, UK, this nested case-control study involved weekly PCR testing of nasopharyngeal swabs along with blood sampling. Between 23 and 31 March 2020, the week of the UK lockdown, healthcare workers were enrolled and then followed up weekly for as long as 16 weeks. The germline V gene supplies CDR1 SGHTA and CDR2 FQGNSA. The V end loses 3 bases and the J end loses 1 base, and a stretch of 17 bases separates them. The CDR3 covers 17 residues, taking in both the cysteine and the phenylalanine. Only the CDR3 region is kept as DNA, spanning 51 bases read in frame from base 1. Library prep was done by 5' RACE. The data were produced on a NextSeq 500. The TCR library protocol attached unique molecular identifiers to individual cDNA molecules to correct for sequencing error and PCR bias. TCR alpha and beta chains were both sequenced, and the abundances of alpha and beta sequences in each sample were closely correlated with each other. On the authors' methods: Decombinator V4 was used to annotate the V gene, J gene and CDR3 of the TCR sequences. TCRs were defined as expanded if a significant change between any two time points was detected under a Poisson model with p below 0.0001. TCR abundances were normalised to the total number of TCRs sequenced per sample and expressed as counts per million. MAIT TCRs were defined by TRAV1-2 paired with TRAJ12, TRAJ20 or TRAJ33, and iNKT TCRs by TRAV10 paired with TRAJ18. VDJdb, accessed 1 November 2021, was searched for CMV, EBV and SARS-CoV-2 annotated TCRs, with TCRs annotated for multiple antigens excluded. Clones were called with MiXCR by TCRdb after fastp trimmed the public reads at Q25, and only in-frame beta chains were retained. One record per CDR3 amino acid sequence lists the most common genes and DNA. For this entry, the V and J calls and clone size follow TCRdb and not the study's own pipeline. The sample contains 55,000 to 65,000 distinct CDR3 sequences, about 10% of them found a single time. The top ten clonotypes cover about 1.5% of the sample.

The sample belongs to a study of early T cells in non-severe SARS-CoV-2 infection (dated by TCRdb to about 2021). General notes on the study: Because TCR sequencing was done on bulk RNA from unsorted whole blood, the alpha and beta chains could not be paired. Broad study findings and their caveats: VDJdb matching was skewed toward anti-spike CD8 responses and likely underestimated virus-specific expansions, missing private and CD4 specificities.

This TCR was recovered from an adult who was a healthcare worker with PCR-confirmed SARS-CoV-2 infection or an uninfected control (not recorded which). In this chain, TRBV7-2 is recombined with TRBJ2-3; the D gene may be TRBD1 or TRBD2, since each aligns over 5 bases. The sequencing input was whole blood. The DNA is as follows: TGTGCCAGCAGCTTGGGGGTGAGCGGAGCCCGCACAGATACGCAGTATTTT. This translates into CASSLGVSGARTDTQYF.